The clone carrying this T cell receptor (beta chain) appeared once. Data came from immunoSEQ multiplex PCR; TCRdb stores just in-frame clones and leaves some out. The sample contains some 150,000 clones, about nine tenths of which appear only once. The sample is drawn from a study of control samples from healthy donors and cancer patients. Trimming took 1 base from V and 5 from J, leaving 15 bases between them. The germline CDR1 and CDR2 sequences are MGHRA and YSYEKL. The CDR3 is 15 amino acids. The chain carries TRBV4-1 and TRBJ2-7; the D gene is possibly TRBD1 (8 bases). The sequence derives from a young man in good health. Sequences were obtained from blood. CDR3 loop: CASSQADREGDEQYF. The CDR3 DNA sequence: TGCGCCAGCAGCCAAGCGGACAGGGAGGGTGACGAGCAGTACTTC.